These T cell receptor beta chains were read from a single sample in a study of T cells after posttransplantation cyclophosphamide. TCRdb's table, derived via immunoSEQ multiplex PCR, lists solely in-frame clones and lacks some. Among some 53,000 clones listed, just over 85% were seen once. Sequencing was performed on PBMCs. These receptors were taken from a man aged 25-40 years with a blood cancer, CMV-positive, and with a related stem cell donor. Each CDR3 is given without its conserved first and last residue. Fields, in order: CDR3 length, V gene, J gene, CDR3 protein.

13	TRBV27	TRBJ2-7	ASSFSGRMGYEQY
15	TRBV4-1	TRBJ1-5	ASSQTPGGTSNQPQH
13	TRBV15	TRBJ1-1	ATSSSPGWTGGAF
15	TRBV4-2	TRBJ2-3	ASSQKGGLGEGDTQY
14	TRBV7-9	TRBJ1-1	ASSLRGRPGGTEAF
14	TRBV11-2	TRBJ2-1	ASSSPTGSSYNEQF
14	TRBV11-2	TRBJ2-7	ASSLTGGPKPREQY
14	TRBV28	TRBJ2-7	ASSSGTGKISYEQY
13	TRBV19	TRBJ2-1	ASSIGLNPNNEQF
11	TRBV10-2	TRBJ1-6	ASSDTGNSPLH
14	TRBV5-1	TRBJ2-1	ASSPEARAYYNEQF
14	TRBV18	TRBJ1-1	ASSPPTKGARTEAF
13	TRBV23-1	TRBJ1-5	ASSQSGRGNQPQH
11	TRBV11-2	TRBJ2-7	ASSLWRPGEQY
12	TRBV18	TRBJ1-1	ASSPFSGDTEAF
12	TRBV6-1	TRBJ1-2	ATAVYKQGEGYT
13	TRBV18	TRBJ2-7	ASSPRLAGIYEQY
15	TRBV19	TRBJ1-1	ASSMGGARFRDTEAF
10	TRBV28	TRBJ2-7	ASSISGYEQY
11	TRBV28	TRBJ2-1	ASRTNWATEQF
15	TRBV5-6	TRBJ2-5	ASSSPNQGPIQETQY
13	TRBV5-4	TRBJ2-7	ASSPGTPYSYEQY
14	TRBV19	TRBJ2-7	ARRAPGTSGTYEQY
14	TRBV6-1	TRBJ2-3	ASSEAWGDATDTQY
13	TRBV5-4	TRBJ2-3	ASSLSAGGTDTQY
12	TRBV18	TRBJ2-4	ASSPPWEGDIQY
12	TRBV2	TRBJ2-2	ASRSRGNTGELF
16	TRBV4-1	TRBJ2-1	ASSQWGTGTKTNNEQF
12	TRBV27	TRBJ2-1	ASSGTGWGNEQF
11	TRBV7-9	TRBJ2-3	ASSSGFTDTQY
10	TRBV29-1	TRBJ1-5	SVGTLDQPQH
13	TRBV6-5	TRBJ2-1	ASRRTSGRLGEQF
14	TRBV12-5	TRBJ1-5	ASGYHDGGVYQPQH
14	TRBV27	TRBJ1-3	ASRKQGALPGNTIY
12	TRBV5-6	TRBJ1-1	ASSLGGSHTEAF
14	TRBV7-8	TRBJ1-5	ASSPLGQGGGQPQH
11	TRBV28	TRBJ1-5	ASSVWGGQPQH